The 26 T cell receptor beta chains in this list originate from one sample, sequenced in a study of blood T cell repertoires in COVID-19. TCRdb keeps only in-frame clones here, not all; method: immunoSEQ multiplex PCR. Among hundreds of thousands of clones listed, 65% to 85% were seen once. Sequencing input: peripheral blood. The receptors were gathered from a woman in her 30s with COVID-19, enrolled during active disease.

This chain joins TRBV6-6 and TRBJ2-2; TRBD1 matches at 9 bases. The germline gives CDR1 MNHNY, CDR2 SVGAGI (reference sequence). CDR3 length equals 16 residues. V lost 4 bases and J lost 0; bases outside the gene matches: 3. CDR3 region: CASSLGQGANTGELFF. The CDR3 DNA sequence: TGTGCCAGCAGTTTGGGACAGGGAGCGAACACCGGGGAGCTGTTTTTT.

The rearrangement links TRBV6-5 to TRBJ2-1; perhaps TRBD2 as D (6 bases). The CDR3 loop spans 14 amino acids. Per germline, CDR1 MNHEY and CDR2 SVGAGI. V gave up 2 bases and J gave up 8 bases, with 13 bases separating them. As DNA, the CDR3 is TGTGCCAGCAGTTACGAGGGCGGGGAAGATGAGCAGTTCTTC. Amino acids: CASSYEGGEDEQFF.

The chain links TRBV5-4 to TRBJ2-3; a possible D gene is TRBD2 (5 bases). CDR3 length: 15 amino acids. V was cut by 0 bases and J by 0 bases, with 8 bases left in between. CDR1 and CDR2 (germline): SGHNT, YYREEE (reference sequence). DNA for the CDR3: TGTGCCAGCAGCTTGGAGTTAGCGAGCACAGATACGCAGTATTTT. It encodes CASSLELASTDTQYF.

This chain uses TRBV18 with TRBJ2-3; the match to TRBD2 covers 12 bases. The germline V gene encodes CDR1 KGHSH and CDR2 LQKENI. With V trimmed by 2 bases and J by 4 bases, 10 bases remained unmatched. The CDR3 is 18 amino acids. CDR3 in amino acids: CASSPGTSGRRRPDTQYF. The CDR3 DNA reads TGTGCCAGCTCACCAGGAACTAGCGGGAGGAGGCGGCCAGATACGCAGTATTTT.

This chain connects TRBV4-3 to TRBJ1-1; 8 nucleotides align to TRBD1. J was trimmed by 5 bases and V by 0 bases; bases with no gene match: 5. The CDR3 spans 15 residues. Germline CDR1 and CDR2: LGHNA and YSLEER. The CDR3 DNA is TGCGCCAGCAGCCAAGATGCAGGGGGCTTTACTGAAGCTTTCTTT. Protein product: CASSQDAGGFTEAFF.

In DNA form, the CDR3 reads TGTGCCAGCAGACACTTGACAGGGGTAGGCGAGCAGTACTTC. Protein: CASRHLTGVGEQYF. The rearrangement joins TRBV28 to TRBJ2-7, with 8 bases identical to TRBD1. V lost 6 bases and J lost 6; bases outside the gene matches: 10. This CDR3 spans 14 amino acids. Germline V gives CDR1 MDHEN, CDR2 SYDVKM.

CDR3 in amino acids: CASSRAGGRPDTQYF. CDR3 sequence (DNA): TGTGCCAGCAGCCGAGCGGGGGGGCGGCCAGATACGCAGTATTTT. The gene calls are TRBV3-1 (or the pseudogene TRBV3-2) and TRBJ2-3; 10 bases align to TRBD2. The CDR3 spans 15 residues. V was clipped by 4 bases and J by 4 bases; unmatched bases: 5. CDR1 is LGHDT and CDR2 is YNNKEL in the germline V gene (reference sequence).

V usage is TRBV14 and J usage is TRBJ1-6; TRBD1 matches at 7 bases. Trimming at V came to 5 bases and at J to 7 bases, leaving 5 bases not matched to a gene. CDR1 and CDR2 from the germline V gene are SGHDN and FVKESK. The CDR3 consists of 14 residues. The chain's CDR3 is CASSTHRGNSPLHF. The CDR3 DNA is TGTGCCAGCAGCACACACAGGGGAAATTCACCCCTCCACTTT.

The chain joins TRBV5-1 to TRBJ1-1; D is possibly TRBD1 (6 bases). The CDR3 has 14 residues. CDR1 and CDR2 (germline): SGHRS, YFSETQ. V lost 10 bases, J lost 4 bases, and 20 bases lay in between. This CDR3 reads CARGPGGAPTEAFF. The CDR3 DNA reads as TGCGCCCGCGGGCCGGGGGGGGCGCCCACTGAAGCTTTCTTT.

The J gene is TRBJ2-5, the V gene TRBV6-5; 8 bases align to TRBD1. From germline, CDR1 is MNHEY and CDR2 SVGAGI. V lost 6 bases and J lost 4; bases outside the gene matches: 10. This CDR3 comprises 15 residues. The CDR3 bases are TGTGCCAGCAGCGAGATTCGGACAGGGCTAGAGACCCAGTACTTC. It encodes CASSEIRTGLETQYF.

The chain combines TRBV4-3 with TRBJ1-2; D perhaps matches TRBD1 (6 bases). The CDR3 has 12 residues. Germline V gives CDR1 LGHNA, CDR2 YSLEER. The V end was cut by 0 bases, the J end by 8 bases, with 7 bases between. The CDR3 DNA sequence: TGCGCCAGCAGCCAAGAGGACAGAGGCTACACCTTC. Its translation is CASSQEDRGYTF.

This clone was seen a few times. The chain carries TRBV5-1 and TRBJ2-5; 8 nucleotides agree with TRBD1. Germline-derived CDR1 and CDR2 are SGHRS and YFSETQ. The CDR3 covers 14 residues. V shed 1 base and J 5 bases; nucleotides not matched to a gene: 4. In nucleotides, the CDR3 is TGCGCCAGCAGCTTGAGGACAGGGCTTGAGACCCAGTACTTC. It specifies CASSLRTGLETQYF.

This chain connects TRBV7-9 to TRBJ2-3; the match to TRBD2 covers 11 bases. The CDR3 length is 17 residues. The J segment lost 2 bases and the V segment lost 4 bases, leaving 8 bases of the junction unmatched. Germline V gene sequence: CDR1 SEHNR, CDR2 FQNEAQ (reference sequence). This chain's CDR3 is CASSSYIAGGPTDTQYF. CDR3 sequence (DNA): TGTGCCAGCAGCTCCTATATAGCGGGAGGGCCCACAGATACGCAGTATTTT.

The V gene is TRBV29-1, the J gene TRBJ2-7; weak D call: TRBD1 (5 bases). The V gene's germline CDR1 is SQVTM and CDR2 ANQGSEA. Trimming cost V 4 bases and J 2 bases, with 12 bases left between them. The CDR3 is made up of 13 amino acids. This chain's CDR3 is CSVVGRGAYEQYF. The CDR3 bases are TGCAGCGTTGTGGGGCGAGGAGCCTACGAGCAGTACTTC.

This chain joins TRBV4-1 and TRBJ1-2; 7 nucleotides match TRBD1. The V gene end was trimmed by 4 bases and the J gene end by 3 bases; junction bases not matched to a gene: 2. This CDR3 spans 13 amino acids. Germline loops: CDR1 MGHRA, CDR2 YSYEKL. The CDR3 region is CASSRGTDYGYTF. The CDR3 region has the DNA TGCGCCAGCAGCCGAGGGACAGACTATGGCTACACCTTC.

The chain carries TRBV29-1 and TRBJ2-4; D perhaps matches TRBD1 (5 bases). This CDR3 contains 13 residues. The germline gives CDR1 SQVTM, CDR2 ANQGSEA. V was pared by 6 bases and J by 1 base, with 10 bases between. CDR3 nucleotide sequence: TGCAGCGTCTCAGGACACGCCAAAAACATTCAGTACTTC. Its translation: CSVSGHAKNIQYF.

The chain carries TRBV19 and TRBJ1-4; D uncertain. CDR3 size: 14 residues. Trimming stripped 6 bases from V and 0 bases from J, with 8 bases between. Per germline, CDR1 LNHDA and CDR2 SQIVND (reference sequence). Here the CDR3 DNA reads TGTGCCAGTAGCCTGAGTGCAACTAATGAAAAACTGTTTTTT. Its translation: CASSLSATNEKLFF.

This clone was counted between two and nine times. The chain recombines TRBV5-6 with TRBJ1-2; 9 nucleotides match TRBD1. The CDR3 runs 14 residues. Germline-derived CDR1 and CDR2 are SGHDT and YYEEEE. V gave up 2 bases and J gave up 8 bases; unmatched junction bases: 7. CDR3 amino acids: CASSLSDRGRGYTF. The CDR3 bases are TGTGCCAGCAGCTTAAGTGACAGGGGGAGAGGCTACACCTTC. The whole variable domain, filled in from reference TRBV5-6 and TRBJ1-2, reads DAGVTQSPTHLIKTRGQQVTLRCSPKSGHDTVSWYQQALGQGPQFIFQYYEEEERQRGNFPDRFSGHQFPNYSSELNVNALLLGDSALYLCASSLSDRGRGYTFGSGTRLTVV.

The chain combines TRBV20-1 with TRBJ2-5; TRBD2 is a possible D gene (6 bases). Trimming took off 3 bases at V and 0 bases at J, with 11 bases between the two ends. The CDR3 extends over 14 amino acids. Per the germline V gene, CDR1 is DFQATT and CDR2 is SNEGSKA (reference sequence). In DNA form, the CDR3 reads TGCAGTGCTAGTTTGCGGGGCTACCAAGAGACCCAGTACTTC. This codes for CSASLRGYQETQYF.

This clone was found a few times. The rearrangement links TRBV24-1 to TRBJ2-1; 8 bases are a match to TRBD2. The CDR3 has 12 amino acids. The germline V gene has CDR1 KGHDR and CDR2 SFDVKD. The V and J ends lost 9 bases and 10 bases, in that order; junction bases with no gene match: 7. The CDR3 sequence: CATAAGGPEQFF. CDR3 bases: TGTGCCACCGCGGCGGGAGGCCCCGAGCAGTTCTTC.

This rearrangement joins TRBV5-1 to TRBJ1-2, with D hard to call. V dropped 6 bases and J dropped 7 bases, with 19 bases sitting between them. The CDR3 totals 14 residues. Germline V gene lookup returns CDR1 SGHRS and CDR2 YFSETQ. CDR3 in amino acids: CASTHGWVGGGYTF. In DNA, the CDR3 is TGCGCCAGCACCCATGGATGGGTAGGAGGTGGCTACACCTTC. Full variable domain (missing parts from reference TRBV5-1 and TRBJ1-2): KAGVTQTPRYLIKTRGQQVTLSCSPISGHRSVSWYQQTPGQGLQFLFEYFSETQRNKGNFPGRFSGRQFSNSRSEMNVSTLELGDSALYLCASTHGWVGGGYTFGSGTRLTVV.

V gene TRBV7-9 combines with J gene TRBJ2-2; TRBD1 is a possible D gene (6 bases). Germline-derived CDR1 and CDR2 are SEHNR and FQNEAQ (reference sequence). Trimming cost V 4 bases and J 1 base, with 19 bases left between them. This CDR3 has 18 amino acids. The CDR3 sequence is CASSSPEGTPLNTGELFF. CDR3 nucleotides: TGTGCCAGCAGCTCTCCGGAAGGGACACCCTTGAACACCGGGGAGCTGTTTTTT.

The rearrangement uses TRBV9 and TRBJ2-7, with TRBD1 as a possible D gene (6 bases). The CDR3 length is 12 residues. V dropped 3 bases and J dropped 9 bases, with 13 bases sitting between them. Germline V gene data show CDR1 as SGDLS and CDR2 as YYNGEE. CDR3 coding DNA: TGTGCCAGCAGCGGATCAGGGGTGGTGCAGTACTTC. It translates to CASSGSGVVQYF.

This chain links TRBV19 with TRBJ2-1; possible D gene TRBD2, 5 bases. V dropped 8 bases and J dropped 4 bases, with 9 bases sitting between them. CDR3 length: 12 amino acids. CDR1 is LNHDA and CDR2 is SQIVND in the germline V gene (reference sequence). CDR3: CASLSGYNEQFF. The CDR3, as DNA: TGTGCCAGTTTGAGCGGTTACAATGAGCAGTTCTTC.

This rearrangement joins TRBV9 to TRBJ1-1, with D unresolved. The CDR3 sequence is 15 residues long. V was clipped by 4 bases and J by 6 bases, with 19 bases between them. Germline CDR1 SGDLS, CDR2 YYNGEE. For the CDR3, the DNA is TGTGCCAGCAGCCCCAACCCGGGAGCGAGACCTGAAGCTTTCTTT. Amino acid sequence: CASSPNPGARPEAFF. The complete variable domain, with remaining parts taken from reference TRBV9 and TRBJ1-1, reads DSGVTQTPKHLITATGQRVTLRCSPRSGDLSVYWYQQSLDQGLQFLIQYYNGEERAKGNILERFSAQQFPDLHSELNLSSLELGDSALYFCASSPNPGARPEAFFGQGTRLTVV.

This chain links TRBV28 with TRBJ1-6; no clear D gene. Germline loops: CDR1 MDHEN, CDR2 SYDVKM. The CDR3 is 16 residues long. V was clipped by 3 bases and J by 10 bases, with 19 bases between them. CDR3 bases: TGTGCCAGCAGTTTCAGAACAGCTACCTCGTACTCACCCCTCCACTTT. This codes for CASSFRTATSYSPLHF.